A single sample gave rise to the 15 T cell receptor beta chains below, sequenced in a study of OX40 agonist ivuxolimab in advanced cancers. TCRdb's table, derived via immunoSEQ multiplex PCR, lists solely in-frame clones and lacks some. The sample comprises over 90,000 clones, around 87% of which are singletons, and roughly 0.16% rests with the top ten. Sequencing was performed on CD4+ or CD8+ T cells sorted from blood, taken in a trial of the OX40 agonist ivuxolimab. The receptor source for this set is an adult with an advanced solid tumor such as melanoma, head and neck, liver or kidney cancer.

The chain joins TRBV6-5 to TRBJ1-4; tentative D call: TRBD1 (5 bases). This CDR3 has 14 amino acids. Germline V gene data show CDR1 as MNHEY and CDR2 as SVGAGI. With 8 bases removed from V and 3 bases from J, the gap between germline ends came to 13 bases. CDR3 in DNA: TGTGCCAGCGGGGGTAGAAGAGCTAATGAAAAACTGTTTTTT. Protein product: CASGGRRANEKLFF.

This clone showed up just once. The chain uses TRBV29-1 and TRBJ2-2; TRBD2 matches 10 bases. CDR1 and CDR2 from the germline V gene are SQVTM and ANQGSEA. Unmatched junction bases numbered 4, after V lost 4 bases and J lost 5 bases. The CDR3 has 14 amino acids. CDR3 sequence (DNA): TGCAGCGTTGGCCTAGCGGGAGTAACCGGGGAGCTGTTTTTT. Translation gives CSVGLAGVTGELFF.

The rearrangement uses TRBV11-2 and TRBJ2-3; D not resolved. This CDR3 has 10 residues. Trimming took off 7 bases at V and 8 bases at J, with 7 bases between the two ends. CDR1 and CDR2 (germline): SGHAT, FQNNGV. CDR3 loop: CASTDGTQYF. The CDR3 coding sequence is TGTGCCAGCACCGACGGTACGCAGTATTTT.

This chain links TRBV6-1 with TRBJ2-2; D is ambiguous. V gave up 10 bases and J gave up 4 bases, with 10 bases separating them. The CDR3 contains 12 residues. Per the germline V gene, CDR1 is MNHNS and CDR2 is SASEGT. CDR3 protein: CATTDLTGELFF. DNA for the CDR3: TGTGCCACCACGGACCTCACCGGGGAGCTGTTTTTT.

The chain links TRBV27 to TRBJ2-5, with D possibly being TRBD1 or TRBD2 (5 bases each). CDR1 is MNHEY and CDR2 is SMNVEV in the germline V gene (reference sequence). CDR3 length equals 13 residues. Trimming stripped 5 bases from V and 7 bases from J, with 14 bases between. Here the CDR3 reads CASSQTRGWTQYF. As DNA, the CDR3 is TGTGCCAGCAGTCAGACACGGGGCTGGACCCAGTACTTC.

The rearrangement uses TRBV20-1 and TRBJ1-2, with 8 bases lining up with TRBD1. The length of the CDR3 is 11 residues. The trim removed 4 bases at V and 8 bases at J, leaving 3 bases unmatched. Per germline, CDR1 DFQATT and CDR2 SNEGSKA (reference sequence). CDR3 sequence reads: CSATAGGGYTF. CDR3 sequence (DNA): TGCAGTGCTACAGCAGGGGGCGGCTACACCTTC.

The chain combines TRBV7-3 with TRBJ2-1; either TRBD1 or TRBD2 may fit D (7 bases each). V was clipped by 5 bases and J by 6 bases, with 17 bases between them. Germline lookup yields CDR1 SGHTA and CDR2 FQGTGA. The CDR3 runs to 15 residues. DNA for the CDR3: TGTGCCAGCAGCGACCAGGGGGGGCGAATCAATGAGCAGTTCTTC. This translates into CASSDQGGRINEQFF.

The V gene is TRBV19, the J gene TRBJ2-2; TRBD2 matches at 10 bases. The ends lost 7 bases at V and 5 bases at J; junction bases unmatched: 4. Germline values: CDR1 LNHDA, CDR2 SQIVND (reference sequence). CDR3 length equals 14 residues. CDR3 region: CASTASGRTGELFF. The CDR3 bases are TGTGCCAGTACGGCTAGCGGGAGAACCGGGGAGCTGTTTTTT.

CDR3 protein: CASRGTGAGQPQHF. In nucleotides, the CDR3 is TGTGCCAGTAGGGGTACAGGGGCGGGTCAGCCCCAGCATTTT. The chain couples TRBV19 to TRBJ1-5, with 7 bases matching TRBD1. Trimming took 6 bases from V and 6 from J; bases not matched to a gene: 8. The CDR3 consists of 14 residues. Per germline, CDR1 LNHDA and CDR2 SQIVND (reference sequence).

V is TRBV7-9 and J is TRBJ2-1; possibly TRBD1 or TRBD2 for D (5 bases each). Trimming removed 1 base from V and 8 bases from J, with 15 bases in between. Per the germline V gene, CDR1 is SEHNR and CDR2 is FQNEAQ (reference sequence). The CDR3 extends over 15 amino acids. CDR3: CASSLGGSSRDEQFF. In DNA, the CDR3 is TGTGCCAGCAGCTTAGGGGGGAGTAGTAGGGATGAGCAGTTCTTC.

This sequence joins TRBV2 and TRBJ1-3; the match to TRBD1 covers 8 bases. Losses at the gene ends were 7 bases for V and 4 bases for J; bases not matched to a gene: 9. CDR3 length equals 15 residues. Germline values: CDR1 SNHLY, CDR2 FYNNEI. The DNA of the CDR3 is TGTGCCAGCATCCCCTACGGGGACAGGGGAAACACCATATATTTT. Translation: CASIPYGDRGNTIYF.

J is TRBJ2-7 and V is TRBV5-1; D unresolved. CDR1 is SGHRS and CDR2 is YFSETQ in the germline V gene. The CDR3 runs 13 residues. V dropped 4 bases and J dropped 0 bases, with 8 bases sitting between them. In DNA, the CDR3 is TGCGCCAGCAGCCGACCTCCCTCCTACGAGCAGTACTTC. This gives the protein CASSRPPSYEQYF.

V is TRBV9 and J is TRBJ1-2; 9 nucleotides agree with TRBD1. Per germline, CDR1 SGDLS and CDR2 YYNGEE. The junction had 10 bases not matched to a gene; V was cut back by 3 bases and J by 4 bases. This CDR3 is built from 16 residues. The CDR3 coding sequence is TGTGCCAGCAGCGACGCACCGGGACAGGGCCTCTATGGCTACACCTTC. Translated: CASSDAPGQGLYGYTF.

The chain couples TRBV6-4 to TRBJ1-6; 7 positions match TRBD1. This CDR3 spans 14 amino acids. V shed 6 bases and J 7 bases; nucleotides not matched to a gene: 6. Germline V gene data show CDR1 as MRHNA and CDR2 as SNTAGT. CDR3 residues: CASRLGQFNSPLHF. For the CDR3, the DNA is TGTGCCAGCAGATTGGGACAGTTCAATTCACCCCTCCACTTT.

The rearrangement joins TRBV14 to TRBJ2-1, with 7 bases lining up with TRBD1. The V and J ends lost 2 bases and 0 bases, in that order; junction bases with no gene match: 4. The CDR3 has 16 residues. Germline-derived CDR1 and CDR2 are SGHDN and FVKESK. CDR3 loop: CASSQIDRASYNEQFF. The CDR3 coding sequence is TGTGCCAGCAGCCAAATCGACAGGGCCTCCTACAATGAGCAGTTCTTC.